This T cell receptor (beta chain) originates from a study of shared clonotypes between healthy human individuals. Germline CDR1 is MNHEY and CDR2 is SVGAGI. CDR3 size: 14 residues. The germline V and J ends were trimmed by 4 bases and 1 base, with 9 bases remaining between them. This clone was observed a handful of times. Cells designated naive CD8 were CD45RO-negative and were positively selected for CCR7, with terminally differentiated effector memory CD45RA+ cells excluded. Sequencing was performed with immunoSEQ multiplex PCR; in TCRdb, only in-frame clones are kept and a portion is missing. The table has hundreds of thousands of clones, more than 85% seen once.

The source of this sequence is a man aged 25 to 45 in good health. Sequences were obtained from naive CD8+ T cells sorted from blood. The V gene is TRBV6-5, the J gene TRBJ2-3; possible D gene TRBD2, 5 bases. The CDR3 DNA reads as TGTGCCAGCAGTTCGCGGGCGGGCACAGATACGCAGTATTTT. It translates to CASSSRAGTDTQYF.